Each of the 18 T cell receptor beta chains below was sequenced from the same sample in a study of T-cell memory formation after mild COVID-19. TCRdb ran MiXCR on the 5' RACE reads and lists one entry per CDR3 protein. The data show hundreds of thousands of distinct CDR3 sequences, roughly 26% seen once. The material sequenced was PBMCs or a T cell subset sorted from them (not recorded which). The source is an adult woman who had mild COVID-19 (a few samples of this study predate the infection). Cell type and time point are not known.

The genes are TRBV30 and TRBJ1-1; D unresolved. Looked up from germline, CDR1 is GTSNPN and CDR2 is SVGIG (reference sequence). The CDR3 covers 12 residues. Trimming left V 2 bases short and J 11 bases short, with 15 bases between. The CDR3 bases are TGTGCCTGGAGTCGGCAGTACCCTTGGGCTTTCTTT. Translating it yields CAWSRQYPWAFF.

This clonotype was counted a few times. The chain couples TRBV30 to TRBJ2-1; 8 bases map to TRBD2. V shed 3 bases and J 8 bases; nucleotides not matched to a gene: 6. CDR3 length: 13 amino acids. From germline, CDR1 is GTSNPN and CDR2 SVGIG (reference sequence). CDR3 loop: CAWSGGARYEQFF. The CDR3 bases are TGTGCCTGGAGCGGGGGGGCGAGGTATGAGCAGTTCTTC.

V usage is TRBV5-1 and J usage is TRBJ1-6, with 8 bases fitting TRBD1. The germline V gene encodes CDR1 SGHRS and CDR2 YFSETQ. This CDR3 has 15 amino acids. V dropped 0 bases and J dropped 7; count of bases not matched to a gene: 3. The CDR3 DNA is TGCGCCAGCAGCTTGGGAGGGGACAGGAATTCACCCCTCCACTTT. Amino acids: CASSLGGDRNSPLHF. Complete variable domain (other parts from reference TRBV5-1 and TRBJ1-6): KAGVTQTPRYLIKTRGQQVTLSCSPISGHRSVSWYQQTPGQGLQFLFEYFSETQRNKGNFPGRFSGRQFSNSRSEMNVSTLELGDSALYLCASSLGGDRNSPLHFGNGTRLTVT.

The chain links TRBV7-2 to TRBJ1-5, with 7 bases lining up with TRBD1. The length of the CDR3 is 13 residues. J gave up 7 bases and V 6 bases, and 6 bases lay outside the gene matches. CDR1 SGHTA and CDR2 FQGNSA come from the germline V gene. This CDR3 reads CASSTTGFQPQHF. The DNA of the CDR3 is TGTGCCAGCAGTACGACAGGGTTCCAGCCCCAGCATTTT.

This clonotype has a handful of counts. The chain uses TRBV6-5 and TRBJ1-1; D is ambiguous. CDR1 is MNHEY and CDR2 is SVGAGI in the germline V gene. There are 15 residues in the CDR3. Trimming removed 5 bases from V and 0 bases from J, with 13 bases in between. CDR3 sequence reads: CASSLIREMNTEAFF. As DNA, the CDR3 is TGTGCCAGCAGTCTCATTAGGGAGATGAACACTGAAGCTTTCTTT.

This chain links TRBV20-1 with TRBJ2-1; tentatively, D is TRBD1 (5 bases). The CDR3 loop spans 14 amino acids. Germline values: CDR1 DFQATT, CDR2 SNEGSKA (reference sequence). V gave up 1 base and J gave up 3 bases, with 10 bases separating them. The CDR3: CSARVGQNYNEQFF. The DNA for the CDR3 is TGCAGTGCTAGAGTGGGGCAGAACTACAATGAGCAGTTCTTC.

This clonotype was seen a handful of times. V usage is TRBV2 and J usage is TRBJ1-1; TRBD1 matches 9 bases. The CDR3 loop spans 15 amino acids. The V gene end was trimmed by 6 bases and the J gene end by 1 base; junction bases not matched to a gene: 6. CDR1 and CDR2 (germline): SNHLY, FYNNEI. The CDR3 DNA sequence: TGTGCCAGCAGAGGGGGGACAGGGACGAACACTGAAGCTTTCTTT. Its translation is CASRGGTGTNTEAFF.

V is TRBV7-9 and J is TRBJ2-5; D ambiguous. Germline assignment: CDR1 SEHNR and CDR2 FQNEAQ (reference sequence). V lost 5 bases and J 3 bases, leaving 7 bases between the germline ends. The CDR3 is 12 residues long. CDR3 coding DNA: TGTGCCAGCAGCCGCTTCGAAGAGACCCAGTACTTC. This encodes CASSRFEETQYF.

V is TRBV6-5 and J is TRBJ2-3, with a weak D call TRBD1 (6 bases). The V gene lost 8 bases and the J gene lost 4 bases, with 16 bases spanning the gap. The CDR3 has 14 residues. Germline assignment: CDR1 MNHEY and CDR2 SVGAGI. This chain's CDR3 is CASSTGKGADTQYF. CDR3 DNA sequence: TGTGCCAGCTCTACAGGGAAAGGGGCAGATACGCAGTATTTT.

On this clonotype itself: A junction boundary mismatches the germline segment, possibly from a read error. The chain carries TRBV7-7 and TRBJ2-1; 15 nucleotides line up with TRBD2. This CDR3 is built from 16 residues. The germline CDR1 and CDR2 sequences are SSHAT and FNYEAQ (reference sequence). CDR3 sequence (DNA): TGTGCTAGCAGTTCAGGACTAGCGGGAGGGGGCCATGAGCAGTTCTTC. Translated, it gives CASSSGLAGGGHEQFF.

The rearrangement joins TRBV2 to TRBJ2-4; no clear D gene. This CDR3 is 14 amino acids long. V dropped 4 bases and J dropped 0 bases, with 7 bases sitting between them. The germline gives CDR1 SNHLY, CDR2 FYNNEI. The CDR3 loop is CASSGALAKNIQYF. In DNA, the CDR3 is TGTGCCAGCAGTGGAGCGTTAGCCAAAAACATTCAGTACTTC. Using reference TRBV2 and TRBJ2-4 for the parts outside the CDR3, the full variable domain is EPEVTQTPSHQVTQMGQEVILRCVPISNHLYFYWYRQILGQKVEFLVSFYNNEISEKSEIFDDQFSVERPDGSNFTLKIRSTKLEDSAMYFCASSGALAKNIQYFGAGTRLSVL.

This clonotype was observed a handful of times. The chain joins TRBV4-3 to TRBJ2-3; D is unresolved. The germline CDR1 and CDR2 sequences are LGHNA and YSLEER. CDR3 length equals 12 residues. Trimming stripped 0 bases from V and 9 bases from J, with 7 bases between. The chain's CDR3 is CASSQDKSTQYF. DNA of the CDR3: TGCGCCAGCAGCCAAGACAAGAGCACGCAGTATTTT.

The chain couples TRBV12-3 or TRBV12-4 to TRBJ1-3, with D unclear. Between the trimmed V and J ends, which lost 3 bases and 2 bases, there was a span of 8 bases. CDR3 length equals 14 residues. Here the CDR3 reads CASSFLTTGNTIYF. DNA for the CDR3: TGTGCCAGCAGTTTTCTAACGACTGGAAACACCATATATTTT.

This chain joins TRBV24-1 and TRBJ2-5; the match to TRBD1 covers 7 bases. CDR3 length: 15 amino acids. Germline CDR1 and CDR2: KGHDR and SFDVKD. Germline trimming cut 0 bases from V and 5 bases from J; bases unmatched to any gene: 5. The CDR3 DNA sequence: TGTGCCACCAGTGATTTGCAAGGGACAGTTGAGACCCAGTACTTC. Translating it yields CATSDLQGTVETQYF.

At least ten counts were recorded for this clonotype. This sequence joins TRBV20-1 and TRBJ2-5, with D uncertain. V lost 0 bases to trimming and J lost 2 bases, with 13 bases between them. Germline CDR1 is DFQATT and CDR2 is SNEGSKA (reference sequence). The CDR3 totals 15 residues. The CDR3 DNA follows: TGCAGTGCTAGAGATAGGGTATTGGGGCAAGAGACCCAGTACTTC. It yields the protein CSARDRVLGQETQYF.

This clonotype has just a few counts. This sequence joins TRBV6-2 or TRBV6-3 and TRBJ2-1; TRBD2 matches at 14 bases. The CDR3 totals 19 residues. After removal of 6 bases from V and 3 bases from J, the junction contained 13 bases not matched to a gene. Looked up from germline, CDR1 is MNHEY and CDR2 is SVGEGT. CDR3 in DNA: TGTGCCAGCAGACCTCTCTCGGGACTAGCGGGGGCCAGCTACAATGAGCAGTTCTTC. It encodes CASRPLSGLAGASYNEQFF.

This clonotype was seen a handful of times. The rearrangement joins TRBV4-2 to TRBJ1-2; 7 positions agree with TRBD1. From germline, CDR1 is LGHNA and CDR2 YNFKEQ. Trimming cost V 1 base and J 6 bases; bases outside gene matches: 11. The CDR3 is 16 residues long. The CDR3 sequence is CASSQVSARGADGYTF. In nucleotides, the CDR3 is TGTGCCAGCAGCCAAGTGTCCGCCAGGGGGGCGGATGGCTACACCTTC.

The V call is TRBV9, the J call TRBJ1-1; possible D gene TRBD1, 5 bases. Germline V gives CDR1 SGDLS, CDR2 YYNGEE. V was clipped by 4 bases and J by 4 bases, with 17 bases between them. The CDR3 totals 15 residues. The CDR3 is CASSSGASLGTEAFF. CDR3 coding DNA: TGTGCCAGCAGCAGCGGGGCGTCGTTGGGCACTGAAGCTTTCTTT.